Presented here are 12 T cell receptor beta chains from one specimen sequenced in a study of Ad26.COV2.S vaccination and SARS-CoV-2 variants. Clones were read by immunoSEQ multiplex PCR, and TCRdb kept only the in-frame ones, dropping some. This sample has 380,000 or so clones, with approximately 83% found just once. Treatment given: over 15 received Ad26.COV2.S at low or high dose, single or two shots; a few received placebo; per-sample allocation not given. Sampling was done on day 63 after the first vaccine or placebo injection. The input for sequencing was peripheral blood, taken in a trial of Ad26.COV2.S vaccine versus placebo. These receptors all stem from a person between 18 and 65 years old who received the Ad26.COV2.S COVID-19 vaccine or a placebo.

The chain carries TRBV5-6 and TRBJ1-5; D remains unclear. The CDR3 has 15 residues. Germline V gene sequence: CDR1 SGHDT, CDR2 YYEEEE. With 4 bases removed from V and 5 bases from J, the gap between germline ends came to 16 bases. DNA of the CDR3: TGTGCCAGCAGCCGACGGTGGGCGCCGGATCAGCCCCAGCATTTT. As protein: CASSRRWAPDQPQHF.

The chain couples TRBV5-1 to TRBJ2-1; D is undetermined. V gave up 5 bases and J gave up 7 bases, with 16 bases separating them. Germline V gene data show CDR1 as SGHRS and CDR2 as YFSETQ. This CDR3 spans 14 amino acids. The CDR3 nucleotides are TGCGCCAGCAGAAACTCCGAAATTACAAATGAGCAGTTCTTC. Translation gives CASRNSEITNEQFF.

The chain joins TRBV4-2 to TRBJ1-1, with 7 nucleotides matching TRBD1. Germline CDR1 LGHNA, CDR2 YNFKEQ. This CDR3 region has 15 residues. Germline trimming cut 3 bases from V and 1 base from J; bases unmatched to any gene: 5. CDR3 in amino acids: CASSHLAGGNTEAFF. The DNA of the CDR3 is TGTGCCAGCAGCCACCTAGCAGGGGGGAACACTGAAGCTTTCTTT.

A single count supports this clone. The CDR3 protein is CSVERADGNTIYF. CDR3 DNA sequence: TGCAGCGTTGAAAGGGCGGACGGAAACACCATATATTTT. The chain has TRBV29-1 and TRBJ1-3; no clear D. Germline V gives CDR1 SQVTM, CDR2 ANQGSEA. Trimming took off 2 bases at V and 4 bases at J, with 9 bases between the two ends. This CDR3 is 13 amino acids long.

The chain uses TRBV2 and TRBJ1-2; D is unresolved. CDR3 length: 13 residues. From germline, CDR1 is SNHLY and CDR2 FYNNEI. Trimming stripped 2 bases from V and 8 bases from J, with 12 bases between. This CDR3 is CASSEPLLSGYTF. The CDR3 coding sequence is TGTGCCAGCAGTGAACCTTTACTCTCCGGCTACACCTTC. The full variable domain, in which reference TRBV2 and TRBJ1-2 provide the parts outside the CDR3, is EPEVTQTPSHQVTQMGQEVILRCVPISNHLYFYWYRQILGQKVEFLVSFYNNEISEKSEIFDDQFSVERPDGSNFTLKIRSTKLEDSAMYFCASSEPLLSGYTFGSGTRLTVV.

The V call is TRBV5-4, the J call TRBJ2-1, with 9 bases fitting TRBD1. This CDR3 has 15 amino acids. J lost 6 bases, V lost 1 base, and 5 bases had no gene match. Germline CDR1 reads SGHNT; CDR2 reads YYREEE (reference sequence). The CDR3 region has the DNA TGTGCCAGCAGCTTGCCGGGACAGGGAACCAATGAGCAGTTCTTC. Translated: CASSLPGQGTNEQFF.

The chain links TRBV19 to TRBJ1-2, with no clear D. There are 15 residues in the CDR3. Per germline, CDR1 LNHDA and CDR2 SQIVND (reference sequence). Trimming stripped 5 bases from V and 4 bases from J, with 17 bases between. Here the CDR3 reads CASSVLRGSIYGYTF. The DNA for the CDR3 is TGTGCCAGTAGTGTGCTTCGGGGATCGATCTATGGCTACACCTTC.

The J gene is TRBJ2-5, the V gene TRBV5-1; TRBD2 aligns across 7 bases. J gave up 5 bases and V 0 bases, and 13 bases lay outside the gene matches. The CDR3 totals 17 residues. Germline V gives CDR1 SGHRS, CDR2 YFSETQ. CDR3 coding DNA: TGCGCCAGCAGCTTGGCCACGGGACTATTGACTGGGGAGACCCAGTACTTC. Encoded protein: CASSLATGLLTGETQYF.

The rearrangement links TRBV5-4 to TRBJ2-5; 7 bases agree with TRBD1. J lost 3 bases, V lost 1 base, and 3 bases had no gene match. Germline V gives CDR1 SGHNT, CDR2 YYREEE (reference sequence). There are 14 residues in the CDR3. The CDR3 loop is CASSLPGTEETQYF. CDR3 nucleotide sequence: TGTGCCAGCAGCTTGCCGGGGACAGAAGAGACCCAGTACTTC.

Only one count was recorded for this clone. The chain carries TRBV4-2 and TRBJ1-4, with no clear D. Germline lookup yields CDR1 LGHNA and CDR2 YNFKEQ. The CDR3 has 15 amino acids. The ends were cut back, 0 bases at V and 0 bases at J, with 5 bases in the middle. The CDR3 spells CASSQDLATNEKLFF. CDR3 DNA sequence: TGTGCCAGCAGCCAAGATCTTGCAACTAATGAAAAACTGTTTTTT.

CDR3 DNA: TGTGCCAGCTCACCCCTTCTAACAGGGGACGGCTACACCTTC. Its translation: CASSPLLTGDGYTF. This rearrangement joins TRBV18 to TRBJ1-2; TRBD1 matches at 7 bases. Germline V gene data show CDR1 as KGHSH and CDR2 as LQKENI. The CDR3 totals 14 residues. V lost 3 bases and J lost 8; bases outside the gene matches: 9.

V is TRBV10-1 and J is TRBJ1-3; no clear D. CDR3 size: 15 residues. Deletions cut 7 bases from V and 1 base from J, with 14 bases between. Germline V CDR1 and CDR2: WNHNN, SYGVQD (reference sequence). CDR3 sequence: CASNLRDASGNTIYF. The CDR3 DNA follows: TGCGCCAGCAATCTTCGAGACGCTTCTGGAAACACCATATATTTT.